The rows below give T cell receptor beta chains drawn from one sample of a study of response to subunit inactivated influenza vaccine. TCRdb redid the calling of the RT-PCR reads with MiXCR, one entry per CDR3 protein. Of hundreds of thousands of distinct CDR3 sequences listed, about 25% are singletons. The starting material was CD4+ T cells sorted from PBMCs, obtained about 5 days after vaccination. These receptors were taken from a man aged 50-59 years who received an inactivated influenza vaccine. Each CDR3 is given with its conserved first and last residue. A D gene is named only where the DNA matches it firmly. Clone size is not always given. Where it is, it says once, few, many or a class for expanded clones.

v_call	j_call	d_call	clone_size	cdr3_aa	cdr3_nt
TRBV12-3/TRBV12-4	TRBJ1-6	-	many	CASRTGQNTNSPLHF	TGTGCCAGCAGAACAGGACAGAATACTAATTCACCCCTCCACTTT
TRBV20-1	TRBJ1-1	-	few	CSAFGAGGMNTEAFF	TGCAGTGCCTTCGGGGCAGGAGGAATGAACACTGAAGCTTTCTTT
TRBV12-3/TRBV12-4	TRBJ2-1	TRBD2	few	CASSFSSGGAGSYNEQFF	TGTGCCAGCAGTTTTTCTAGCGGGGGGGCCGGGTCCTACAATGAGCAGTTCTTC
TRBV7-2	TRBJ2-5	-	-	CASSPPGNQETQYF	TGTGCCAGCAGCCCCCCCGGGAACCAAGAGACCCAGTACTTC
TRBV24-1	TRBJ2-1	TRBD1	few	CATSDLHRGGKNEQFF	TGTGCCACCAGTGACCTCCACAGGGGTGGCAAGAATGAGCAGTTCTTC
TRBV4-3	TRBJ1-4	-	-	CASSQDFATNEKLFF	TGCGCCAGCAGCCAAGATTTTGCAACTAATGAAAAACTGTTTTTT
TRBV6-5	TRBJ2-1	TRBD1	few	CASSYDRGNEQFF	TGTGCCAGCAGCTACGACAGGGGGAATGAGCAGTTCTTC
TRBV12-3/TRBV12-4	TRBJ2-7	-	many	CASSDRQHEQYF	TGTGCCAGCAGCGATAGACAGCACGAGCAGTACTTC
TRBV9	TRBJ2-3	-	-	CASNEVVTDTQYF	TGTGCCAGCAACGAGGTGGTTACAGATACGCAGTATTTT
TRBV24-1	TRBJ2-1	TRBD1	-	CATRGTGYNEQFF	TGTGCCACCAGGGGGACAGGTTACAATGAGCAGTTCTTC
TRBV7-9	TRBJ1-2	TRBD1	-	CASGVGTGGNYGYTF	TGTGCCAGCGGTGTAGGGACAGGGGGAAACTATGGCTACACCTTC
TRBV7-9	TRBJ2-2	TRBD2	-	CASSTWTRAAGELFF	TGTGCCAGCAGCACCTGGACTAGGGCTGCCGGGGAGCTGTTTTTT
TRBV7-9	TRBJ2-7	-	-	CASSLAGMGGEQYF	TGTGCCAGCAGCTTAGCGGGGATGGGAGGTGAGCAGTACTTC
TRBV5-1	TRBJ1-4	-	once	CASSPRGLPNEKLFF	TGCGCCAGCAGCCCTCGGGGTTTGCCGAATGAAAAACTGTTTTTT
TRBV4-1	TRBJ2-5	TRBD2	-	CASSQVKLAGETQYF	TGCGCCAGCAGCCAAGTTAAGCTAGCGGGAGAGACCCAGTACTTC
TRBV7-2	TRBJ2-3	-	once	CASSTRPGPTDTQYF	TGTGCCAGCAGCACTCGGCCGGGACCTACAGATACGCAGTATTTT
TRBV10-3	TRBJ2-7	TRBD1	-	CAISTGTGGSEQYF	TGTGCCATCAGTACCGGGACAGGGGGAAGCGAGCAGTACTTC
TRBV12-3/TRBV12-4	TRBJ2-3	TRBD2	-	CASSLSSGRTDTQYF	TGTGCCAGCAGTTTGTCTAGCGGGAGAACAGATACGCAGTATTTT
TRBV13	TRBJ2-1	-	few	CASSTRRSNEQFF	TGTGCCAGCAGCACGAGACGGTCAAATGAGCAGTTCTTC
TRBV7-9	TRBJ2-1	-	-	CASSTTRVQDNEQLF	TGTGCCAGCAGCACTACACGGGTCCAGGACAATGAGCAGTTGTTC
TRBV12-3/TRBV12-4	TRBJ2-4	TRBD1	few	CASSLSQGANIQYF	TGTGCCAGCAGTTTGTCCCAGGGGGCAAACATTCAGTACTTC
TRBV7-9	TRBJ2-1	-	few	CASSPSGGWNEQFF	TGTGCCAGCAGCCCCTCCGGGGGATGGAATGAGCAGTTCTTC
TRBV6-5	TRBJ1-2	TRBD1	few	CASRQTGFGYTF	TGTGCCAGCAGGCAGACAGGGTTTGGCTACACCTTC
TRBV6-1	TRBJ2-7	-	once	CASRTSAAGGSYEQYF	TGTGCCAGCAGAACGAGCGCCGCAGGGGGGTCCTACGAGCAGTACTTC
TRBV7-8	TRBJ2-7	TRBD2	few	CASMGERGTYEQYF	TGTGCCAGCATGGGGGAGCGGGGGACTTACGAGCAGTACTTC
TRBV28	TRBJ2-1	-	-	CASRAIVGEKAYNEQFF	TGTGCCAGCAGGGCGATTGTAGGGGAGAAGGCCTACAATGAGCAGTTCTTC
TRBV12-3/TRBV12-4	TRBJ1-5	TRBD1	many	CASRAETGANQPQHF	TGTGCCAGCAGGGCCGAGACAGGGGCCAATCAGCCCCAGCATTTT
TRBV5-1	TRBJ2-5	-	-	CASSLMPTQETQYF	TGCGCCAGCAGCTTGATGCCCACTCAAGAGACCCAGTACTTC
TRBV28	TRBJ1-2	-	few	CASSPSAVYGYTF	TGTGCCAGCAGTCCAAGTGCGGTCTATGGCTACACCTTC
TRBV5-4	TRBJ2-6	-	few	CASSLEGRSGANVLTF	TGTGCCAGCAGCTTGGAGGGTCGCTCTGGGGCCAACGTCCTGACTTTC
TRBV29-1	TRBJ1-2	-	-	CSVPTTSNYGYTF	TGCAGCGTACCTACAACTTCTAACTATGGCTACACCTTC
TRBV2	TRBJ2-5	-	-	CASSESSETQYF	TGTGCCAGCAGTGAGTCGTCGGAGACCCAGTACTTC
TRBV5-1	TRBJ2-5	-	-	CASSQGLRASQETQYF	TGCGCCAGCAGCCAAGGGTTAAGGGCTTCCCAAGAGACCCAGTACTTC
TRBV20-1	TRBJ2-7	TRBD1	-	CSAIGTDKLYEQYF	TGCAGTGCCATAGGGACAGATAAACTATACGAGCAGTACTTC
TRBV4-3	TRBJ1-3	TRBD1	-	CASSQDGQGVGNTIYF	TGCGCCAGCAGCCAAGACGGACAGGGGGTTGGAAACACCATATATTTT
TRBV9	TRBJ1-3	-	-	CASSVGVTIGNTIYF	TGTGCCAGCAGCGTAGGCGTGACCATTGGAAACACCATATATTTT
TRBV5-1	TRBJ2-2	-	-	CASRTGVTGELFF	TGCGCCAGCAGGACGGGGGTCACCGGGGAGCTGTTTTTT
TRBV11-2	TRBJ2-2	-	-	CASSLDASPTGELFF	TGTGCCAGCAGCTTAGACGCCAGCCCCACCGGGGAGCTGTTTTTT
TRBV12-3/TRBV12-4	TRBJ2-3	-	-	CASSSVGGQTDTQYF	TGTGCCAGCAGTTCAGTCGGGGGGCAGACAGATACGCAGTATTTT
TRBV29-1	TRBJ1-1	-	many	CSVADNTEAFF	TGCAGCGTCGCAGATAACACTGAAGCTTTCTTT
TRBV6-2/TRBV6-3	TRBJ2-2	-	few	CASSYSRAGELFF	TGTGCCAGCAGTTACTCGAGGGCCGGGGAGCTGTTTTTT
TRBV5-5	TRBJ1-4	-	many	CASSFDLENEKLFF	TGTGCCAGCAGTTTTGACCTGGAGAATGAAAAACTGTTTTTT
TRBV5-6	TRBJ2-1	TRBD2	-	CGWRTSGGANEQFF	TGTGGCTGGAGGACTAGCGGGGGGGCTAATGAGCAGTTCTTC
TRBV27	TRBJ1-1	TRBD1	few	CATSYSRGTTEAFF	TGTGCCACCTCCTACAGCAGGGGGACTACTGAAGCTTTCTTT